This T cell receptor beta chain was found in a study of blood T cell repertoires in COVID-19. Sequencing used immunoSEQ multiplex PCR; TCRdb keeps in-frame clones, though not all of them. The sample lists about 210,000 clones, over 80% occurring once. Those designated as exposed participants met a COVID-19 case within 2 weeks before study entry. V shed 5 bases and J shed 3 bases, with 14 bases lying between them. The CDR3 runs 14 residues. From germline, CDR1 is LNHDA and CDR2 SQIVND (reference sequence). Sequencing input: PBMCs or T cells enriched from blood (not recorded which). The source of this sequence is a woman in her 30s who had been exposed to COVID-19. This rearrangement joins TRBV19 to TRBJ2-7; D might be TRBD1 (5 bases). The CDR3 loop is CASSGQDIGYEQYF. CDR3 DNA sequence: TGTGCCAGTAGTGGGCAGGACATAGGCTACGAGCAGTACTTC. The entire variable domain, with the rest obtained from reference TRBV19 and TRBJ2-7, is as follows: DGGITQSPKYLFRKEGQNVTLSCEQNLNHDAMYWYRQDPGQGLRLIYYSQIVNDFQKGDIAEGYSVSREKKESFPLTVTSAQKNPTAFYLCASSGQDIGYEQYFGPGTRLTVT.